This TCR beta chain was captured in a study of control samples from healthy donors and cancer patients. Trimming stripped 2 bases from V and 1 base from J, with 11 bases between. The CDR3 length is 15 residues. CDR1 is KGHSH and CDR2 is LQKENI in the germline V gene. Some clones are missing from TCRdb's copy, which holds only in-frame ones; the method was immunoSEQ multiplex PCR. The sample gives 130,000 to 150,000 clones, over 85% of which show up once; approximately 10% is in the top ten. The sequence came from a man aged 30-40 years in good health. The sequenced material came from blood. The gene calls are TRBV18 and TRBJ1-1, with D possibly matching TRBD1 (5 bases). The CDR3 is CASSPVGGPNTEAFF. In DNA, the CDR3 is TGTGCCAGCTCACCAGTCGGGGGACCGAACACTGAAGCTTTCTTT.